A selection of T cell receptor beta chains follows, all from one sample in a study of blood T cell repertoires in COVID-19. Some clones are missing from TCRdb's copy, which holds only in-frame ones; the method was immunoSEQ multiplex PCR. The table shows a few hundred thousand clones, with roughly 82% occurring only once. The material sequenced was peripheral blood. The receptors derive from a woman aged 40 to 50 who had recovered from COVID-19. CDR3s include the opening cysteine and the closing phenylalanine or tryptophan. Each record gives: CDR3 protein, V gene, clone size. Size tells how often a clone was seen (once, few, many) or the class of an expanded clone, and some rows leave it out.

CASSYGQGIHSPLHF TRBV6-6 few
CASSYQRGLSNTGELFF TRBV6-2/TRBV6-3 NA
CASSYPGGRRDTQYF TRBV5-4 NA
CASSLGGPGTYGYTF TRBV7-2 NA
CARELAGGHGVTQYF TRBV3-1/TRBV3-2 NA
CASSKGLAGVQGETQYF TRBV7-2 NA
CATSRDTSYGLGAVGEQYF TRBV15 NA
CASSLLGEDTEAFF TRBV28 NA
CASSVTTGSTSNEKLFF TRBV9 once
CASSQGGIQGVANQPQHF TRBV5-6 NA
CASSFRGLDTEAFF TRBV5-1 NA
CASSTSGSTDTQYF TRBV7-3 NA
CASSLGQGETQYF TRBV6-5 few
CASSGPGTGGYTF TRBV6-2/TRBV6-3 NA
CASSERVTGNNEQFF TRBV25-1 NA
CSVEGANDFLSGYTF TRBV29-1 NA
CASSYGSGGASAKNIQYF TRBV7-2 once
CSVETGLHYGYTF TRBV29-1 NA
CASSLTGTGAPTEAFF TRBV27 NA
CASSKGGRGRNYGYTF TRBV7-9 NA
CASSYSSDSYVTQYF TRBV6-2/TRBV6-3 NA
CASSFESAGRNEQFF TRBV28 NA
CAIRGPTGSTEAFF TRBV10-3 NA
CASSLGQFYGYTF TRBV7-8 NA
CASSNRNSRDKSTGELFF TRBV7-9 once
CATSRELIQGALDNSPLHF TRBV15 NA
CASRPRGLYGYTF TRBV7-2 NA
CASRRQASGNTIYF TRBV2 NA
CASSLGGYANTEAFF TRBV7-2 NA
CASTSSGTGVYNEQFF TRBV10-1 NA
CASSVVGTPGSEQYF TRBV9 NA
CASSALTKTSNQPQHF TRBV9 NA
CASSPTGDYGYTF TRBV4-3 NA
CASSVGLAGLKNIQYF TRBV27 once
CASSPPQGGEQYF TRBV18 NA
CASSEREGPQETQYF TRBV7-6 NA
CASSKTREQFF TRBV13 NA
CASSDLVNTGELFF TRBV6-4 few
CASSWGSGGSNYGYTF TRBV28 NA
CASSQGCQIQETQYF TRBV3-1/TRBV3-2 NA
CASSLGTESEQYF TRBV19 NA
CASSFTGSASPLHF TRBV2 few
CASSQGQGRLTNEKLFF TRBV6-6 NA
CAISRQEDSPLHF TRBV10-3 NA
CASSPDRETYGYTF TRBV18 NA
CASSFRSGGADTQYF TRBV7-9 NA
CASRTEGYTEAFF TRBV6-5 NA
CASSPRQGDQPQHF TRBV18 NA
CASSYSLAGAIEQFF TRBV6-5 NA
CASNPLVGTYEQYF TRBV2 NA
CASSKKWRDRGINEQFF TRBV21-1 NA
CASSPTTGLSGNTIYF TRBV18 NA
CASSVTGSHNSPLHF TRBV5-1 NA
CASSPTLESNQPQHF TRBV4-3 NA
CASSLAGTGGFANTEAFF TRBV7-2 NA
CASRTLGQGAGGYTF TRBV6-5 few
CASSSGQLNTEAFF TRBV5-1 NA